This entry lists 23 T cell receptor beta chains sequenced from one sample in a study of T cell repertoires in cytomegalovirus infection. TCRdb used MiXCR to reprocess the reads, holding one entry per CDR3 protein. The sample records over 150,000 distinct CDR3 sequences, roughly 15% being singletons. The sample consisted of CD8+ T cells from PBMCs. These receptors were taken from a human donor in good health (CMV status not recorded). Some clones in this sample may be carry-over from other donors' samples.

As to this clonotype: The junction departs from germline at one end; a sequencing error may be responsible. The V call is TRBV4-3, the J call TRBJ1-1; weak D call: TRBD1 (5 bases). Germline assignment: CDR1 LGHNA and CDR2 YSLEER. The CDR3 is made up of 15 amino acids. CDR3 in amino acids: CASRQDKGAGGEAFF. The CDR3 nucleotides read TGCGCCAGCCGCCAAGATAAAGGGGCAGGTGGTGAAGCTTTCTTT.

A few counts support this clonotype. The V gene is TRBV6-2 or TRBV6-3, the J gene TRBJ1-1; unclear D gene. Per the germline V gene, CDR1 is MNHEY and CDR2 is SVGEGT. CDR3 size: 15 residues. The V end was cut by 9 bases, the J end by 3 bases, with 20 bases between. For the CDR3, the DNA is TGTGCCAGTGTCGGGAAGCCTATGATGGACACTGAAGCTTTCTTT. Encoded protein: CASVGKPMMDTEAFF.

The chain carries TRBV6-2 or TRBV6-3 and TRBJ2-7; D remains ambiguous. CDR3 length: 14 amino acids. CDR1 and CDR2 (germline): MNHEY, SVGEGT. The V end lost 5 bases, the J end lost 2 bases, and 13 bases lay between the germline ends. The CDR3 DNA is TGTGCCAGCAGTAGGGATTTCCCAACCTACGAGCAGTACTTC. It specifies CASSRDFPTYEQYF.

Comments on this clonotype: Being one base from a much bigger clone, this may be a read error. The CDR3 sequence: CASSLASLANNQPQHF. The CDR3 DNA follows: TGTGCCAGCAGCTTAGCCTCTCTCGCTAACAATCAGCCCCAGCATTTT. The chain has TRBV7-2 and TRBJ1-5, with D unclear. CDR1 is SGHTA and CDR2 is FQGNSA in the germline V gene. The V gene lost 0 bases and the J gene lost 3 bases, with 12 bases spanning the gap. This CDR3 has 16 amino acids.

This chain joins TRBV25-1 and TRBJ1-3; 7 bases match TRBD1. The junction had 3 bases not matched to a gene; V was cut back by 1 base and J by 6 bases. In germline, CDR1 is MGHDK, CDR2 SYGVNS. The CDR3 length is 14 residues. CDR3 coding DNA: TGTGCCAGCAGTGAATGGACAGGCCAAAACACCATATATTTT. It translates to CASSEWTGQNTIYF.

Ten or more counts support this clonotype. J is TRBJ1-6 and V is TRBV7-2; 9 bases are a match to TRBD1. The ends lost 0 bases at V and 7 bases at J; junction bases unmatched: 4. The CDR3 totals 16 residues. Germline assignment: CDR1 SGHTA and CDR2 FQGNSA. CDR3 DNA sequence: TGTGCCAGCAGCTTAGCCGGGACAGGGTACAATTCACCCCTCCACTTT. Residues: CASSLAGTGYNSPLHF.

This clonotype has just a few counts. The genes are TRBV7-6 and TRBJ2-3, with D perhaps TRBD1 (6 bases). Germline CDR1 SGHVS, CDR2 FNYEAQ. The CDR3 is made up of 14 amino acids. The germline V and J ends were trimmed by 1 base and 4 bases, with 9 bases remaining between them. Here the CDR3 DNA reads TGTGCCAGCAGCTTAGAACAGGGTGCAGATACGCAGTATTTT. Its protein product is CASSLEQGADTQYF.

This clonotype has just a few counts. V and J are TRBV25-1 and TRBJ2-6, with 9 positions matching TRBD1. V dropped 2 bases and J dropped 4; count of bases not matched to a gene: 9. The CDR3 has 18 residues. Germline CDR1 and CDR2: MGHDK and SYGVNS. CDR3 protein: CASSESPGTGTGANVLTF. The CDR3 DNA follows: TGTGCCAGCAGTGAAAGTCCCGGGACAGGGACCGGGGCCAACGTCCTGACTTTC.

The V gene is TRBV7-9, the J gene TRBJ1-5; D is undetermined. Germline V gene data show CDR1 as SEHNR and CDR2 as FQNEAQ (reference sequence). V lost 5 bases and J 6 bases, leaving 8 bases between the germline ends. The CDR3 covers 12 residues. In nucleotides, the CDR3 is TGTGCCAGCAGCCCGGCTAGTCAGCCCCAGCATTTT. Its protein product is CASSPASQPQHF.

About this clonotype: A read error may account for a junction end that differs from germline. This chain joins TRBV7-7 and TRBJ2-5; 12 bases agree with TRBD1. Germline-derived CDR1 and CDR2 are SSHAT and FNYEAQ (reference sequence). The CDR3 is 17 amino acids. CDR3 in amino acids: CASSPKSGTGGRETQYF. Here the CDR3 DNA reads TGTGCTAGCAGCCCCAAATCCGGGACAGGGGGCCGGGAGACCCAGTACTTC.

This clonotype has only a few counts. The chain recombines TRBV7-2 with TRBJ2-3; TRBD2 is a possible D gene (6 bases). Germline assignment: CDR1 SGHTA and CDR2 FQGNSA. CDR3 size: 15 residues. Trimming shortened V by 6 bases and J by 2 bases, and 15 bases separated the two germline ends. CDR3 sequence: CASSFRDSYTDTQYF. The CDR3 bases are TGTGCCAGCAGTTTCCGGGACTCCTACACAGATACGCAGTATTTT.

The rearrangement joins TRBV23-1 to TRBJ2-3; D not certain. TRBV23-1 is sorted into the ORF group, with uncertain function. The germline V and J ends were trimmed by 2 bases and 4 bases, with 7 bases remaining between them. The CDR3 extends over 13 amino acids. The CDR3 spells CASSQPLSDTQYF. In DNA form, the CDR3 reads TGCGCCAGCAGTCAACCACTCTCAGATACGCAGTATTTT.

The chain employs TRBV6-2 or TRBV6-3 and TRBJ2-7; D might be TRBD2 (5 bases). V was trimmed by 2 bases and J by 2 bases, leaving 10 bases between them. CDR1 MNHEY and CDR2 SVGEGT come from the germline V gene. This CDR3 is built from 14 residues. The CDR3 spells CASSYGGSTYEQYF. CDR3 DNA: TGTGCCAGCAGTTACGGCGGGTCGACCTACGAGCAGTACTTC.

J is TRBJ2-1 and V is TRBV7-2; 10 nucleotides align to TRBD1. Germline assignment: CDR1 SGHTA and CDR2 FQGNSA. The CDR3 extends over 15 amino acids. Losses at the gene ends were 4 bases for V and 8 bases for J; bases not matched to a gene: 8. CDR3 loop: CASSYGQGVGYEQFF. The DNA of the CDR3 is TGTGCCAGCAGCTACGGACAGGGGGTCGGATATGAGCAGTTCTTC.

V usage is TRBV14 and J usage is TRBJ2-7; 11 nucleotides align to TRBD1. Trimming took 5 bases from V and 2 from J; bases not matched to a gene: 8. The CDR3 consists of 16 residues. CDR1 is SGHDN, CDR2 FVKESK, per germline. CDR3 DNA sequence: TGTGCCAGCAGCTCCGCGGACAGGGGGCCCCCCTACGAGCAGTACTTC. Encoded protein: CASSSADRGPPYEQYF.

The rearrangement joins TRBV7-8 to TRBJ1-2; D not resolved. Germline V gives CDR1 SGHVS, CDR2 FQNEAQ. The ends were cut back, 5 bases at V and 1 base at J, with 14 bases in the middle. This CDR3 region has 15 residues. This chain's CDR3 is CASSPQGILNYGYTF. DNA for the CDR3: TGTGCCAGCAGCCCGCAAGGGATTCTTAACTATGGCTACACCTTC.

The chain joins TRBV9 to TRBJ2-1; D is perhaps TRBD1 or TRBD2 (6 bases each). This CDR3 is built from 15 residues. V dropped 4 bases and J dropped 3 bases, with 14 bases sitting between them. Germline loops: CDR1 SGDLS, CDR2 YYNGEE. The CDR3 bases are TGTGCCAGCAGCCTGGGGGGACACCACTACAATGAGCAGTTCTTC. It translates to CASSLGGHHYNEQFF.

The rearrangement joins TRBV6-2 or TRBV6-3 to TRBJ1-6; 9 positions match TRBD1. J was trimmed by 5 bases and V by 5 bases; bases with no gene match: 7. Germline V gives CDR1 MNHEY, CDR2 SVGEGT. The CDR3 totals 16 residues. CDR3 bases: TGTGCCAGCAGTCTTCCCCGGACAGGGGATAATTCACCCCTCCACTTT. Translation gives CASSLPRTGDNSPLHF.

Note on this clonotype: Because the CDR3 is missing its conserved closing phenylalanine or tryptophan, this is likely a read error. The V and J genes are TRBV28 and TRBJ1-5; D remains ambiguous. The CDR3 sequence is 13 residues long. Germline CDR1 and CDR2: MDHEN and SYDVKM. Trimming pared 7 bases from V and 1 base from J, leaving 8 bases between. The chain's CDR3 is CASNSGSNQPQHY. CDR3 nucleotides: TGTGCCAGCAATTCGGGGAGCAATCAGCCCCAGCATTAT.

This clonotype showed up just a few times. The V gene is TRBV6-2 or TRBV6-3, the J gene TRBJ2-3, with 10 bases fitting TRBD2. Per germline, CDR1 MNHEY and CDR2 SVGEGT. This CDR3 has 19 amino acids. J lost 3 bases, V lost 6 bases, and 18 bases had no gene match. CDR3 in amino acids: CASRLWTESSGGQTDTQYF. The CDR3 coding sequence is TGTGCCAGCAGACTTTGGACGGAGTCTAGCGGGGGTCAAACAGATACGCAGTATTTT.

The chain links TRBV10-3 to TRBJ2-1; TRBD2 might be the D (5 bases). The germline gives CDR1 ENHRY, CDR2 SYGVKD. V was trimmed by 2 bases and J by 5 bases, leaving 13 bases between them. This CDR3 is built from 15 residues. The CDR3 DNA is TGTGCCATCAGTGAGCCCTTTCTGGGAGACAATGAGCAGTTCTTC. Translated, it gives CAISEPFLGDNEQFF.

The chain employs TRBV6-5 and TRBJ1-1, with 9 bases aligning to TRBD1. The germline V gene has CDR1 MNHEY and CDR2 SVGAGI. J lost 3 bases, V lost 4 bases, and 3 bases had no gene match. CDR3 size: 14 residues. The CDR3 reads CASSSGTGYTEAFF. The DNA for the CDR3 is TGTGCCAGCAGTTCCGGGACAGGGTACACTGAAGCTTTCTTT.

The J gene is TRBJ1-1, the V gene TRBV28; possible D gene TRBD1, 5 bases. Germline CDR1 is MDHEN and CDR2 is SYDVKM. Trimming removed 4 bases from V and 0 bases from J, with 9 bases in between. CDR3 length: 14 residues. CDR3 DNA sequence: TGTGCCAGCAGTTCCAACAGGATGAACACTGAAGCTTTCTTT. Translation gives CASSSNRMNTEAFF. The full variable domain, completed using reference TRBV28 and TRBJ1-1, is DVKVTQSSRYLVKRTGEKVFLECVQDMDHENMFWYRQDPGLGLRLIYFSYDVKMKEKGDIPEGYSVSREKKERFSLILESASTNQTSMYLCASSSNRMNTEAFFGQGTRLTVV.